These 29 T cell receptor beta chains were all obtained from the same sample, sequenced in a study of cytomegalovirus exposure and HLA in healthy donors. Clones were read by immunoSEQ multiplex PCR, and TCRdb kept only the in-frame ones, dropping some. The table records about 250,000 clones, over 75% of them present only once. The sequenced sample consisted of PBMCs. The receptors derive from a man aged 18 to 29 in good health and CMV-seropositive.

This clone was seen once. This chain links TRBV11-2 with TRBJ2-1; 10 bases match TRBD2. The ends lost 5 bases at V and 7 bases at J; junction bases unmatched: 5. Germline-derived CDR1 and CDR2 are SGHAT and FQNNGV. The CDR3 covers 14 residues. The CDR3 reads CASSPSGSRNEQFF. For the CDR3, the DNA is TGTGCCAGCAGCCCTAGCGGGAGTCGAAATGAGCAGTTCTTC.

The chain is built from TRBV30 and TRBJ1-5; D is uncertain. There are 13 residues in the CDR3. Trimming removed 1 base from V and 4 bases from J, with 8 bases in between. Germline CDR1 GTSNPN, CDR2 SVGIG (reference sequence). The CDR3 bases are TGTGCCTGGAGTGGCAGTGCAAATCAGCCCCAGCATTTT. Translated: CAWSGSANQPQHF.

The chain links TRBV6-5 to TRBJ1-5; no firm D call. V lost 5 bases and J lost 5, with 10 bases in between. The CDR3 has 13 residues. Looked up from germline, CDR1 is MNHEY and CDR2 is SVGAGI. The CDR3 is CASSTLVDQPQHF. CDR3 nucleotide sequence: TGTGCCAGCAGTACTCTTGTCGATCAGCCCCAGCATTTT.

V usage is TRBV9 and J usage is TRBJ2-1, with 7 bases aligning to TRBD2. In germline, CDR1 is SGDLS, CDR2 YYNGEE. The J segment lost 5 bases and the V segment lost 1 base, leaving 6 bases of the junction unmatched. The CDR3 consists of 15 residues. The CDR3 sequence: CASSVFGGRDNEQFF. CDR3 sequence (DNA): TGTGCCAGCAGCGTATTTGGCGGGAGAGACAATGAGCAGTTCTTC.

This clone was recorded once. The gene calls are TRBV5-6 and TRBJ1-1; TRBD1 agrees at 10 bases. V lost 3 bases to trimming and J lost 1 base; unmatched junction nucleotides: 0. The CDR3 sequence is 14 residues long. Germline CDR1 and CDR2: SGHDT and YYEEEE. CDR3 loop: CASSWDRGNTEAFF. The DNA of the CDR3 is TGTGCCAGCAGCTGGGACAGGGGGAACACTGAAGCTTTCTTT. Combining the CDR3 with reference TRBV5-6 and TRBJ1-1 gives the whole variable domain DAGVTQSPTHLIKTRGQQVTLRCSPKSGHDTVSWYQQALGQGPQFIFQYYEEEERQRGNFPDRFSGHQFPNYSSELNVNALLLGDSALYLCASSWDRGNTEAFFGQGTRLTVV.

This chain uses TRBV5-1 with TRBJ2-1; either TRBD1 or TRBD2 may fit D (5 bases each). Germline CDR1 and CDR2: SGHRS and YFSETQ. The CDR3 has 13 residues. The V gene lost 2 bases and the J gene lost 7 bases, with 10 bases spanning the gap. CDR3 region: CASSFGWGNEQFF. The DNA for the CDR3 is TGCGCCAGCAGCTTCGGATGGGGGAATGAGCAGTTCTTC.

This clone was detected once. The V gene is TRBV7-9, the J gene TRBJ2-1; D tentatively reads TRBD1 or TRBD2 (5 bases each). With 2 bases removed from V and 1 base from J, the gap between germline ends came to 12 bases. Germline CDR1 is SEHNR and CDR2 is FQNEAQ (reference sequence). CDR3 size: 16 residues. CDR3 DNA sequence: TGTGCCAGCAGCTTAATCGAGGGGCCTTCCTACAATGAGCAGTTCTTC. Its protein product is CASSLIEGPSYNEQFF.

This sequence joins TRBV7-2 and TRBJ2-3, with D hard to call. The CDR3 has 14 amino acids. Trimming removed 5 bases at V and 1 base at J, with 10 bases between. Germline V gene sequence: CDR1 SGHTA, CDR2 FQGNSA. The CDR3 DNA reads TGTGCCAGCAGCCCGTACTCCGGCACAGATACGCAGTATTTT. The encoded protein is CASSPYSGTDTQYF.

This clone has more than one count but fewer than ten. The rearrangement joins TRBV6-1 to TRBJ1-5; the D is unclear. Germline CDR1 reads MNHNS; CDR2 reads SASEGT. This CDR3 has 16 amino acids. The V end lost 4 bases, the J end lost 0 bases, and 13 bases lay between the germline ends. The CDR3 region is CASSATPGPSNQPQHF. The CDR3 bases are TGTGCCAGCAGTGCCACGCCAGGACCTAGCAATCAGCCCCAGCATTTT.

Of note for this clone: The same CDR3 arises from other DNA sequences in this sample as well. The chain couples TRBV11-3 to TRBJ2-7; 9 positions agree with TRBD1. V trimming: 5 bases; J trimming: 6 bases; junction bases outside the gene matches: 5. The CDR3 covers 13 residues. Germline V gene sequence: CDR1 SGHNT, CDR2 YENEEA. CDR3 sequence (DNA): TGTGCCAGCAGCCCGGGACAGGGTGGCGAGCAGTACTTC. Translating it yields CASSPGQGGEQYF.

This clone appeared once. V and J are TRBV7-6 and TRBJ2-3; D may be TRBD1 (5 bases). CDR1 is SGHVS and CDR2 is FNYEAQ in the germline V gene. Trimming took off 6 bases at V and 2 bases at J, with 21 bases between the two ends. The CDR3 runs to 17 residues. The CDR3 reads CASSPPFSDSNTDTQYF. In nucleotides, the CDR3 is TGTGCCAGCAGTCCACCCTTTTCTGACAGTAACACAGATACGCAGTATTTT.

The chain is built from TRBV6-5 and TRBJ2-5; D gene uncertain. In germline, CDR1 is MNHEY, CDR2 SVGAGI. The V and J ends lost 6 bases and 1 base respectively, with 9 bases between them. The CDR3 spans 13 residues. This CDR3 is CASSPGFQETQYF. CDR3 bases: TGTGCCAGCAGCCCTGGCTTCCAAGAGACCCAGTACTTC.

This sequence joins TRBV27 and TRBJ2-5; D is undetermined. Germline loops: CDR1 MNHEY, CDR2 SMNVEV (reference sequence). The CDR3 is 14 residues long. The ends were cut back, 0 bases at V and 2 bases at J, with 7 bases in the middle. CDR3 sequence (DNA): TGTGCCAGCAGTTTATCAGTTTCACAAGAGACCCAGTACTTC. Protein sequence: CASSLSVSQETQYF.

The rearrangement uses TRBV4-1 and TRBJ1-5; possibly TRBD1 for D (6 bases). The CDR3 has 19 residues. Germline values: CDR1 MGHRA, CDR2 YSYEKL. V was pared by 0 bases and J by 0 bases, with 18 bases between. The CDR3 sequence: CASSQDTGQYLYSNQPQHF. In DNA form, the CDR3 reads TGCGCCAGCAGCCAAGATACAGGGCAGTATTTGTATAGCAATCAGCCCCAGCATTTT.

The chain joins TRBV27 to TRBJ1-5; 8 bases align to TRBD1. CDR3 size: 15 residues. The germline V gene encodes CDR1 MNHEY and CDR2 SMNVEV (reference sequence). J gave up 5 bases and V 2 bases, and 5 bases lay outside the gene matches. The CDR3 nucleotides read TGTGCCAGCAGTTTAGTCAGGGGGCGACATCAGCCCCAGCATTTT. This gives the protein CASSLVRGRHQPQHF.

The V and J genes are TRBV4-1 and TRBJ2-7, with TRBD2 matching 7 bases. Trimming cost V 5 bases and J 4 bases; bases outside gene matches: 14. The CDR3 covers 16 residues. CDR1 MGHRA and CDR2 YSYEKL come from the germline V gene. CDR3 loop: CASSSTTPGLPYEQYF. The CDR3 bases are TGCGCCAGCAGCTCCACAACTCCGGGACTACCTTACGAGCAGTACTTC.

V gene TRBV27 combines with J gene TRBJ2-2; D is unresolved. Germline CDR1 MNHEY, CDR2 SMNVEV (reference sequence). The V and J ends lost 4 bases and 3 bases respectively, with 3 bases between them. This CDR3 comprises 12 residues. CDR3 DNA sequence: TGTGCCAGCAGTTGGCACACCGGGGAGCTGTTTTTT. Translated, it gives CASSWHTGELFF.

The chain has TRBV27 and TRBJ2-7; 7 bases align to TRBD1. Germline lookup yields CDR1 MNHEY and CDR2 SMNVEV (reference sequence). CDR3 size: 16 residues. Trimming took 4 bases from V and 5 from J; bases not matched to a gene: 14. In nucleotides, the CDR3 is TGTGCCAGCAGTTCTCTGTGGACAGGAGGCCGGAACGAGCAGTACTTC. This sequence encodes CASSSLWTGGRNEQYF.

As concerns this clone: The sample holds other DNA sequences that translate to the same CDR3. The rearrangement uses TRBV7-9 and TRBJ2-2, with 7 bases lining up with TRBD1. The CDR3 length is 15 residues. Germline CDR1 SEHNR, CDR2 FQNEAQ (reference sequence). The V segment lost 6 bases and the J segment 0 bases; nucleotides outside the gene matches: 4. Written as DNA, the CDR3 is TGTGCCAGCAGACCCGGACAGGCGAACACCGGGGAGCTGTTTTTT. Translated: CASRPGQANTGELFF.

This clone was found once. This sequence joins TRBV25-1 and TRBJ1-2; TRBD1 matches 7 bases. V was pared by 0 bases and J by 7 bases, with 8 bases of the junction left unmatched. Germline V gives CDR1 MGHDK, CDR2 SYGVNS. This CDR3 region has 15 residues. CDR3 sequence: CASSEYIGRGIGYTF. DNA for the CDR3: TGTGCCAGCAGTGAATATATCGGCAGGGGGATTGGCTACACCTTC.

V usage is TRBV28 and J usage is TRBJ2-7, with TRBD1 matching 12 bases. This CDR3 has 17 amino acids. The germline gives CDR1 MDHEN, CDR2 SYDVKM. With V trimmed by 2 bases and J by 1 base, 6 bases remained unmatched. The CDR3 DNA is TGTGCCAGCAGTTTACCCGGGACAGGGGGCTTGTCCTACGAGCAGTACTTC. Translation gives CASSLPGTGGLSYEQYF.

The rearrangement uses TRBV5-6 and TRBJ1-1; D call uncertain. Germline V gene data show CDR1 as SGHDT and CDR2 as YYEEEE. The CDR3 runs to 14 residues. The ends were cut back, 6 bases at V and 1 base at J, with 13 bases in the middle. The CDR3 sequence: CASMPGVPNTEAFF. The CDR3 DNA reads TGTGCCAGCATGCCTGGGGTCCCGAACACTGAAGCTTTCTTT.

The sample holds one count of this clone. This chain uses TRBV7-9 with TRBJ1-2; no firm D call. The CDR3 consists of 14 residues. The germline V and J ends were trimmed by 3 bases and 4 bases, with 12 bases remaining between them. Germline CDR1 is SEHNR and CDR2 is FQNEAQ (reference sequence). The DNA of the CDR3 is TGTGCCAGCAGCTTTAATGCGGGATCCTATGGCTACACCTTC. This gives the protein CASSFNAGSYGYTF.

The chain carries TRBV25-1 and TRBJ1-3, with TRBD1 matching over 9 bases. Unmatched junction bases numbered 2, after V lost 5 bases and J lost 12 bases. The CDR3 runs to 11 residues. The germline gives CDR1 MGHDK, CDR2 SYGVNS. The CDR3 sequence: CASSRDRVIYF. In DNA, the CDR3 is TGTGCCAGCAGTAGGGACAGGGTCATATATTTT.

The chain is built from TRBV28 and TRBJ1-2; maybe TRBD1 (6 bases). The CDR3 length is 14 residues. Per germline, CDR1 MDHEN and CDR2 SYDVKM. Between the trimmed V and J ends, which lost 6 bases and 4 bases, there was a span of 15 bases. CDR3 region: CASRGRGGGYGYTF. The CDR3 bases are TGTGCCAGCAGAGGCCGGGGGGGCGGCTATGGCTACACCTTC.

This clone has just a few counts. The CDR3 region has the DNA TGCGCCAGCAGCCCGTTAGCGGGAGGGCCTAACGGGGAGCTGTTTTTT. It specifies CASSPLAGGPNGELFF. V gene TRBV4-1 combines with J gene TRBJ2-2, with 11 nucleotides matching TRBD2. The CDR3 covers 16 residues. J lost 7 bases, V lost 4 bases, and 8 bases had no gene match. Germline V CDR1 and CDR2: MGHRA, YSYEKL.

This chain links TRBV14 with TRBJ2-7; D tentatively reads TRBD1 or TRBD2 (6 bases each). The CDR3 is made up of 15 amino acids. From germline, CDR1 is SGHDN and CDR2 FVKESK. V lost 5 bases, J lost 5 bases, and 19 bases lay in between. In DNA form, the CDR3 reads TGTGCCAGCAGCTCCGTCTGGGGGGCGATGAACGAGCAGTACTTC. Amino acid sequence: CASSSVWGAMNEQYF.

V is TRBV5-3 and J is TRBJ2-3, with D maybe TRBD2 (6 bases). TRBV5-3 is labeled an ORF, and its function is uncertain. Trimming shortened V by 0 bases and J by 5 bases, and 13 bases separated the two germline ends. The CDR3 is made up of 15 amino acids. CDR3 sequence (DNA): TGTGCCAGAAGCTTGGATATGCGGGAAGAAGATACGCAGTATTTT. Translation: CARSLDMREEDTQYF.

This clone has just one count. The genes are TRBV7-9 and TRBJ2-7, with D hard to call. Trimming removed 5 bases at V and 5 bases at J, with 19 bases between. The CDR3 sequence is 15 residues long. Per germline, CDR1 SEHNR and CDR2 FQNEAQ (reference sequence). CDR3 in amino acids: CASSLNGLVVDEQYF. The CDR3 bases are TGTGCCAGCAGCCTAAACGGTCTTGTGGTCGACGAGCAGTACTTC.